These 28 T cell receptor beta chains were all obtained from the same sample, sequenced in a study of T cell changes during pregnancy in multiple sclerosis. Using immunoSEQ multiplex PCR, the repertoire was profiled, and TCRdb retains in-frame clones only, with some absent. The sample contains roughly 55,000 clones, roughly 90% of which appear only once. The input for sequencing was CD4+ T cells from peripheral blood mononuclear cells, taken after pregnancy. The receptors originated from a female donor in good health, enrolled as a control in a pregnancy study.

This chain connects TRBV6-1 to TRBJ2-5; 7 bases are a match to TRBD2. Per germline, CDR1 MNHNS and CDR2 SASEGT. The CDR3 length is 14 residues. J was trimmed by 1 base and V by 7 bases; bases with no gene match: 6. The chain's CDR3 is CASIHRGVQETQYF. Here the CDR3 DNA reads TGTGCCAGCATCCACCGGGGGGTCCAAGAGACCCAGTACTTC.

The chain has TRBV7-2 and TRBJ2-1; D might be TRBD2 (6 bases). The V and J ends lost 5 bases and 0 bases respectively, with 11 bases between them. The CDR3 extends over 15 amino acids. In germline, CDR1 is SGHTA, CDR2 FQGNSA. CDR3 amino acids: CASSHGGPSYNEQFF. The DNA for the CDR3 is TGTGCCAGCAGCCATGGAGGGCCCTCCTACAATGAGCAGTTCTTC.

J is TRBJ1-6 and V is TRBV7-6, with D possibly matching TRBD1 (5 bases). The V end lost 6 bases, the J end lost 7 bases, and 16 bases lay between the germline ends. The CDR3 totals 15 residues. The germline CDR1 and CDR2 sequences are SGHVS and FNYEAQ. CDR3 DNA: TGTGCCAGCAGTTTGAGCCAGGGTTTGAATTCACCCCTCCACTTT. It encodes CASSLSQGLNSPLHF.

V is TRBV11-3 and J is TRBJ1-1; D may be TRBD1 (5 bases). The V gene's germline CDR1 is SGHNT and CDR2 YENEEA. This CDR3 is built from 15 residues. V shed 1 base and J shed 5 bases, with 14 bases lying between them. The CDR3 protein is CASSLAGGYLTEAFF. The CDR3 DNA reads TGTGCCAGCAGCTTAGCCGGGGGTTATCTGACTGAAGCTTTCTTT.

The rearrangement joins TRBV28 to TRBJ1-5, with TRBD1 matching 8 bases. The ends lost 5 bases at V and 5 bases at J; junction bases unmatched: 20. Per germline, CDR1 MDHEN and CDR2 SYDVKM. The CDR3 has 19 residues. DNA for the CDR3: TGTGCCAGCAGTCCTTTCGGGTACGGGGTACAGGGGGAGTATCAGCCCCAGCATTTT. Translating gives CASSPFGYGVQGEYQPQHF.

The chain combines TRBV5-1 with TRBJ1-2, with D unclear. Trimming shortened V by 1 base and J by 5 bases, and 9 bases separated the two germline ends. CDR1 is SGHRS and CDR2 is YFSETQ in the germline V gene. The CDR3 has 13 amino acids. The CDR3 DNA reads as TGCGCCAGCAGCTTGTCGGAGGTTTATGGCTACACCTTC. Amino acid sequence: CASSLSEVYGYTF.

This rearrangement joins TRBV4-2 to TRBJ2-1; the match to TRBD2 covers 11 bases. CDR1 is LGHNA and CDR2 is YNFKEQ in the germline V gene. This CDR3 is built from 20 residues. The ends lost 4 bases at V and 0 bases at J; junction bases unmatched: 14. CDR3 bases: TGTGCCAGCAGCCTCCGACTGATGACTAGCGGGGTTAGCTCCTACAATGAGCAGTTCTTC. It codes for CASSLRLMTSGVSSYNEQFF.

The CDR3 loop reads CATSRGNSYNEQFF. In DNA, the CDR3 is TGTGCCACCAGCAGGGGGAACTCCTACAATGAGCAGTTCTTC. The gene calls are TRBV10-3 and TRBJ2-1; 7 nucleotides align to TRBD1. CDR3 length: 14 amino acids. The J segment lost 0 bases and the V segment lost 10 bases, leaving 6 bases of the junction unmatched. Per the germline V gene, CDR1 is ENHRY and CDR2 is SYGVKD.

The chain has TRBV7-2 and TRBJ1-4; tentative D call: TRBD1 (6 bases). There are 15 residues in the CDR3. Per the germline V gene, CDR1 is SGHTA and CDR2 is FQGNSA. V shed 1 base and J shed 3 bases, with 9 bases lying between them. The CDR3 nucleotides are TGTGCCAGCAGCTTAGGGGGGCAGGCTAATGAAAAACTGTTTTTT. Its translation is CASSLGGQANEKLFF.

This chain joins TRBV7-2 and TRBJ2-5; D is undetermined. CDR1 is SGHTA, CDR2 FQGNSA, per germline. Between the trimmed V and J ends, which lost 6 bases and 6 bases, there was a span of 8 bases. The CDR3 is 11 residues long. CDR3 sequence reads: CASRGLKTQYF. The CDR3 DNA sequence: TGTGCCAGCAGGGGCCTTAAGACCCAGTACTTC.

This chain connects TRBV19 to TRBJ1-3; D uncertain. The germline V gene encodes CDR1 LNHDA and CDR2 SQIVND (reference sequence). Trimming took off 0 bases at V and 2 bases at J, with 8 bases between the two ends. This CDR3 has 15 residues. The CDR3 bases are TGTGCCAGTAGTATAGATTGGACTGCTGGAAACACCATATATTTT. As protein: CASSIDWTAGNTIYF.

V is TRBV9 and J is TRBJ1-3, with D unresolved. The CDR3 is 15 amino acids. The germline V gene encodes CDR1 SGDLS and CDR2 YYNGEE. With 0 bases removed from V and 0 bases from J, the gap between germline ends came to 7 bases. CDR3 in DNA: TGTGCCAGCAGCGTAGCCGTAAACTCTGGAAACACCATATATTTT. Encoded protein: CASSVAVNSGNTIYF. The full variable domain, rest sourced from reference TRBV9 and TRBJ1-3, is DSGVTQTPKHLITATGQRVTLRCSPRSGDLSVYWYQQSLDQGLQFLIQYYNGEERAKGNILERFSAQQFPDLHSELNLSSLELGDSALYFCASSVAVNSGNTIYFGEGSWLTVV.

In DNA form, the CDR3 reads TGTGCCAGCAGCGTCGACAGGGGCCCAGATACGCAGTATTTT. It specifies CASSVDRGPDTQYF. The gene calls are TRBV9 and TRBJ2-3, with TRBD1 matching over 8 bases. J was trimmed by 4 bases and V by 2 bases; bases with no gene match: 3. This CDR3 has 14 amino acids. Germline V gene lookup returns CDR1 SGDLS and CDR2 YYNGEE.

In DNA, the CDR3 is TGTGCCAGCAGCCTGGGAAAACAGGGGGCAGGGAACACTGAAGCTTTCTTT. It is translated as CASSLGKQGAGNTEAFF. The chain combines TRBV7-9 with TRBJ1-1, with 9 bases aligning to TRBD1. Germline loops: CDR1 SEHNR, CDR2 FQNEAQ (reference sequence). The junction had 11 bases not matched to a gene; V was cut back by 5 bases and J by 1 base. The CDR3 runs 17 residues. The full variable domain, its missing parts supplied by reference TRBV7-9 and TRBJ1-1, is DTGVSQNPRHKITKRGQNVTFRCDPISEHNRLYWYRQTLGQGPEFLTYFQNEAQLEKSRLLSDRFSAERPKGSFSTLEIQRTEQGDSAMYLCASSLGKQGAGNTEAFFGQGTRLTVV.

The chain combines TRBV4-3 with TRBJ1-2, with TRBD1 identical over 7 bases. V shed 1 base and J 7 bases; nucleotides not matched to a gene: 3. This CDR3 region has 13 residues. CDR1 and CDR2 (germline): LGHNA, YSLEER. For the CDR3, the DNA is TGCGCCAGCAGCCAAGGAGGGACAGTTGGCTACACCTTC. This translates into CASSQGGTVGYTF.

Only one count was recorded for this clone. This same CDR3 is encoded by further DNA sequences in the sample. The V call is TRBV4-1, the J call TRBJ2-7; TRBD1 matches at 9 bases. The germline V gene encodes CDR1 MGHRA and CDR2 YSYEKL. The V segment lost 4 bases and the J segment 4 bases; nucleotides outside the gene matches: 8. CDR3 size: 15 residues. The CDR3, as DNA: TGCGCCAGCAGCCGGCCGGGACAGGGAGATTACGAGCAGTACTTC. This codes for CASSRPGQGDYEQYF.

The chain has TRBV5-6 and TRBJ1-6; no definite D call. The length of the CDR3 is 14 residues. Germline CDR1 reads SGHDT; CDR2 reads YYEEEE. Trimming pared 0 bases from V and 5 bases from J, leaving 6 bases between. The chain's CDR3 is CASSLVENNSPLHF. Here the CDR3 DNA reads TGTGCCAGCAGCTTGGTCGAGAATAATTCACCCCTCCACTTT.

This chain joins TRBV9 and TRBJ2-3; 8 bases agree with TRBD2. Per germline, CDR1 SGDLS and CDR2 YYNGEE. The CDR3 sequence is 18 residues long. Trimming took 1 base from V and 0 from J; bases not matched to a gene: 10. The CDR3 region is CASSVSRGGVSSTDTQYF. The CDR3 bases are TGTGCCAGCAGCGTAAGTCGGGGGGGCGTCTCTAGCACAGATACGCAGTATTTT.

This chain connects TRBV4-2 to TRBJ2-2; 8 bases align to TRBD1. The CDR3 extends over 17 amino acids. After removal of 1 base from V and 8 bases from J, the junction contained 12 bases not matched to a gene. Germline V lookup: CDR1 LGHNA, CDR2 YNFKEQ. The chain's CDR3 is CASSQAAGTGTAGELFF. The CDR3 region has the DNA TGTGCCAGCAGCCAAGCAGCCGGGACAGGTACGGCGGGGGAGCTGTTTTTT.

The rearrangement uses TRBV5-1 and TRBJ2-2; D not resolved. Germline V lookup: CDR1 SGHRS, CDR2 YFSETQ. The germline V and J ends were trimmed by 0 bases and 4 bases, with 10 bases remaining between them. The CDR3 totals 15 residues. CDR3 protein: CASSLASYSTGELFF. CDR3 DNA sequence: TGCGCCAGCAGCTTGGCCTCTTACTCCACCGGGGAGCTGTTTTTT.

The chain carries TRBV4-2 and TRBJ2-3, with 8 bases matching TRBD1. The CDR3 spans 16 residues. Germline loops: CDR1 LGHNA, CDR2 YNFKEQ. V gave up 3 bases and J gave up 1 base; unmatched junction bases: 6. The CDR3: CASSQEDRGRTDTQYF. CDR3 DNA sequence: TGTGCCAGCAGCCAGGAAGACAGGGGCCGCACAGATACGCAGTATTTT.

The chain recombines TRBV28 with TRBJ2-7; TRBD2 is a possible D gene (7 bases). Germline V gene lookup returns CDR1 MDHEN and CDR2 SYDVKM. V lost 6 bases to trimming and J lost 0 bases, with 15 bases between them. The CDR3 loop spans 15 amino acids. Written as DNA, the CDR3 is TGTGCCAGCAGACGAGGGGGGGCCAGCTCCTACGAGCAGTACTTC. Its translation is CASRRGGASSYEQYF.

V usage is TRBV7-8 and J usage is TRBJ2-3; a weak D match, TRBD2 (6 bases). With 1 base removed from V and 1 base from J, the gap between germline ends came to 12 bases. Germline V gene lookup returns CDR1 SGHVS and CDR2 FQNEAQ. This CDR3 has 16 amino acids. The CDR3, as DNA: TGTGCCAGCAGCTTAGGGAGGGGCGGAGGCACAGATACGCAGTATTTT. It translates to CASSLGRGGGTDTQYF. Based on the CDR3 plus reference TRBV7-8 and TRBJ2-3, the full variable domain is GAGVSQSPRYKVAKRGQDVALRCDPISGHVSLFWYQQALGQGPEFLTYFQNEAQLDKSGLPSDRFFAERPEGSVSTLKIQRTQQEDSAVYLCASSLGRGGGTDTQYFGPGTRLTVL.

V is TRBV30 and J is TRBJ2-1; 8 nucleotides agree with TRBD2. The V segment lost 3 bases and the J segment 4 bases; nucleotides outside the gene matches: 11. The germline gives CDR1 GTSNPN, CDR2 SVGIG (reference sequence). The length of the CDR3 is 16 residues. This CDR3 is CAWRMISGDLYNEQFF. As DNA, the CDR3 is TGTGCCTGGAGGATGATTAGCGGGGACCTATACAATGAGCAGTTCTTC.

The chain links TRBV4-1 to TRBJ2-4; 7 nucleotides align to TRBD1. Per the germline V gene, CDR1 is MGHRA and CDR2 is YSYEKL. V shed 4 bases and J 6 bases; nucleotides not matched to a gene: 9. The CDR3 is made up of 15 amino acids. The CDR3 coding sequence is TGCGCCAGCAGCCGGACAGGACAGGCCGGAAACATTCAGTACTTC. This codes for CASSRTGQAGNIQYF.

The chain uses TRBV7-8 and TRBJ2-2; tentative D call: TRBD1 (5 bases). The CDR3 totals 15 residues. Germline lookup yields CDR1 SGHVS and CDR2 FQNEAQ. V lost 5 bases, J lost 0 bases, and 10 bases lay in between. CDR3 in DNA: TGTGCCAGCAGCCGGACAAACGCGAACACCGGGGAGCTGTTTTTT. Its protein is CASSRTNANTGELFF.

This CDR3 reads CASSVEVGGEQYF. In nucleotides, the CDR3 is TGTGCCAGCAGCGTAGAGGTCGGGGGCGAGCAGTACTTC. The chain uses TRBV9 and TRBJ2-7; tentative D call: TRBD2 (6 bases). This CDR3 has 13 amino acids. V shed 0 bases and J shed 6 bases, with 10 bases lying between them. Germline CDR1 is SGDLS and CDR2 is YYNGEE.

The chain combines TRBV5-1 with TRBJ2-5; perhaps TRBD1 as D (6 bases). Germline V gene lookup returns CDR1 SGHRS and CDR2 YFSETQ. The CDR3 runs to 17 residues. V shed 0 bases and J shed 5 bases, with 20 bases lying between them. The CDR3 DNA follows: TGCGCCAGCAGCTTGGTCCCTCCCACTACAGGGACCGAGACCCAGTACTTC. Translating gives CASSLVPPTTGTETQYF.